This TCR beta chain was recovered during a study of T cell responses to AZD1222 COVID-19 vaccine. Study-level results: There were repertoire samples only from the period after the peak T cell response.

Clones were read by immunoSEQ multiplex PCR, and TCRdb kept only the in-frame ones, dropping some. The sample lists fewer than 200,000 clones, 88% occurring once. Of note for this clone: The antigen remains undetermined.

CDR3 length equals 15 residues. Germline CDR1 SEHNR, CDR2 FQNEAQ (reference sequence). Trimming took 1 base from V and 3 from J, leaving 11 bases between them. This specimen was peripheral blood, taken 28 days after the second AZD1222 dose. The V call is TRBV7-9, the J call TRBJ2-3; D is possibly TRBD1 (6 bases). The sequence came from an adult who received the AZD1222 COVID-19 vaccine. The CDR3 DNA reads as TGTGCCAGCAGCTTAGGGACAGTATCAACAGATACGCAGTATTTT. Protein product: CASSLGTVSTDTQYF. Full variable domain (rest looked up from reference TRBV7-9 and TRBJ2-3): DTGVSQNPRHKITKRGQNVTFRCDPISEHNRLYWYRQTLGQGPEFLTYFQNEAQLEKSRLLSDRFSAERPKGSFSTLEIQRTEQGDSAMYLCASSLGTVSTDTQYFGPGTRLTVL.